This T cell receptor (beta chain) comes out of a study of CD8 T cells in ankylosing spondylitis. Study-level points and caveats: Certain motif variants had earlier appeared in reactive arthritis synovial fluid and blood. Within matched ankylosing spondylitis synovial fluid, disease-linked clones were reportedly significantly enriched. In peripheral blood, disease-linked CD8+ clones occurred at relatively low frequencies.

Quantitative 5'-RACE was performed with molecular barcodes, and it yielded the TCR beta libraries. In TCRdb, the 5' RACE reads were re-called with MiXCR into one record per CDR3 protein. The repertoire has some 300,000 distinct CDR3 sequences, more than 20% of them found once; the top ten carry about 3.7%. This clonotype appeared many times. Antigen: not known. Sample: blood, either unsorted or a sorted T cell fraction (not recorded which). The clonotype was recovered from a female donor with ankylosing spondylitis or in good health (not recorded which).

CDR3 residues: CASRLPLQWTGATVALHF. The DNA of the CDR3 is TGTGCCAGCAGGCTACCATTACAATGGACAGGGGCCACGGTGGCCCTCCACTTT. The chain couples TRBV6-5 to TRBJ1-6; TRBD1 matches 9 bases. After removal of 6 bases from V and 14 bases from J, the junction contained 23 bases not matched to a gene. Germline CDR1 and CDR2: MNHEY and SVGAGI. The CDR3 covers 18 residues.